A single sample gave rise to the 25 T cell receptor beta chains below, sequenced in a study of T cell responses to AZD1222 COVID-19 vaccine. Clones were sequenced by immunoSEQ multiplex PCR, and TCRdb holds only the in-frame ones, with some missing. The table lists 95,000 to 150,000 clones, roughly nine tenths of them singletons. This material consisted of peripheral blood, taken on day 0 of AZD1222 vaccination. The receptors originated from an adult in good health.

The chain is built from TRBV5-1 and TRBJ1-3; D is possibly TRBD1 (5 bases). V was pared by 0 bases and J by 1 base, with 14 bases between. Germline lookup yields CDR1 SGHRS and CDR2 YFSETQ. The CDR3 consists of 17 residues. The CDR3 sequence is CASSLDPGPGSGNTIYF. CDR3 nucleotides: TGCGCCAGCAGCTTGGATCCCGGTCCAGGGTCTGGAAACACCATATATTTT.

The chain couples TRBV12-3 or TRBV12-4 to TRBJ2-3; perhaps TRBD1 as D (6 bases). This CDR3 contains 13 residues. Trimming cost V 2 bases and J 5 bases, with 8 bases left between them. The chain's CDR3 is CASSLTGQDTQYF. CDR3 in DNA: TGTGCCAGCAGTTTAACAGGGCAAGATACGCAGTATTTT.

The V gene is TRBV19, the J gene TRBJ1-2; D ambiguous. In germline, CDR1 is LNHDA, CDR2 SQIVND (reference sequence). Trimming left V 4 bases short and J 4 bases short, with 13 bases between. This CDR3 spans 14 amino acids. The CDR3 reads CASSTMDGIYGYTF. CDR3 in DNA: TGTGCCAGTAGTACGATGGACGGAATCTATGGCTACACCTTC.

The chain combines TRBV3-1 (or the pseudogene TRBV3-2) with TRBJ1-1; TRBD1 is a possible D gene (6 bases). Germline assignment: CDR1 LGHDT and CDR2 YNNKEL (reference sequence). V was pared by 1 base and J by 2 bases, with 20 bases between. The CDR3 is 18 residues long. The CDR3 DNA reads TGTGCCAGCAGCCAAGGGTATGGGGGGCCCGCACCAAACACTGAAGCTTTCTTT. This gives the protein CASSQGYGGPAPNTEAFF.

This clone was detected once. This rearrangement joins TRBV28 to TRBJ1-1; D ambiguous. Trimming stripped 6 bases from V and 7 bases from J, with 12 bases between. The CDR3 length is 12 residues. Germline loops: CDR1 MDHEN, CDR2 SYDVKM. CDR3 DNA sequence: TGTGCCAGCAGCCGATTTAGTTATGAAGCTTTCTTT. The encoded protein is CASSRFSYEAFF.

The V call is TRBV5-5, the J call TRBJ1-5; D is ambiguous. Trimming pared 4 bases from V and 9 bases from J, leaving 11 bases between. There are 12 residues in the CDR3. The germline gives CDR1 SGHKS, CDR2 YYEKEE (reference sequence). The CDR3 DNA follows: TGTGCCAGCAGCCTGCTAGATTGGCCCCAGCATTTT. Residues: CASSLLDWPQHF.

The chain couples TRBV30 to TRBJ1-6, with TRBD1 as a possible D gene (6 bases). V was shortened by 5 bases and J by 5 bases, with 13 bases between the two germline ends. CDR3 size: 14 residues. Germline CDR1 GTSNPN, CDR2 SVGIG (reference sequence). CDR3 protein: CAWATGKNNSPLHF. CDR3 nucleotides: TGTGCCTGGGCCACAGGGAAAAATAATTCACCCCTCCACTTT.

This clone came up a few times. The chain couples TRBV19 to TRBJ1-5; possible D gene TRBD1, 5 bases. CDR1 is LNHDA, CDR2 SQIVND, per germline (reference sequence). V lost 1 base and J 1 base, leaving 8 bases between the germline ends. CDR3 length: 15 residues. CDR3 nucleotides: TGTGCCAGTAGTATAGGAGGGGCAAGCAATCAGCCCCAGCATTTT. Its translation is CASSIGGASNQPQHF.

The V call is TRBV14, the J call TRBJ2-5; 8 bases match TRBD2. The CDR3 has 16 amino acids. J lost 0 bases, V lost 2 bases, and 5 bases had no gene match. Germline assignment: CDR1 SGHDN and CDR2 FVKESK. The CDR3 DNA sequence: TGTGCCAGCAGCCAAAGATCGGGAGGGTACCAAGAGACCCAGTACTTC. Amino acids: CASSQRSGGYQETQYF. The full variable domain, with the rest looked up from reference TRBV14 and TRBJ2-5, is EAGVTQFPSHSVIEKGQTVTLRCDPISGHDNLYWYRRVMGKEIKFLLHFVKESKQDESGMPNNRFLAERTGGTYSTLKVQPAELEDSGVYFCASSQRSGGYQETQYFGPGTRLLVL.

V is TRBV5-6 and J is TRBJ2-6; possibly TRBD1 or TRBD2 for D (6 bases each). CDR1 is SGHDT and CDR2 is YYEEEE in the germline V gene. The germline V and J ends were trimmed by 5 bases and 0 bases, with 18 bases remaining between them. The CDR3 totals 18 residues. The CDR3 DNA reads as TGTGCCAGCAGGGAGGGGACACTCACGTACTCTGGGGCCAACGTCCTGACTTTC. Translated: CASREGTLTYSGANVLTF. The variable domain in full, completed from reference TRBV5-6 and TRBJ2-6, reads DAGVTQSPTHLIKTRGQQVTLRCSPKSGHDTVSWYQQALGQGPQFIFQYYEEEERQRGNFPDRFSGHQFPNYSSELNVNALLLGDSALYLCASREGTLTYSGANVLTFGAGSRLTVL.

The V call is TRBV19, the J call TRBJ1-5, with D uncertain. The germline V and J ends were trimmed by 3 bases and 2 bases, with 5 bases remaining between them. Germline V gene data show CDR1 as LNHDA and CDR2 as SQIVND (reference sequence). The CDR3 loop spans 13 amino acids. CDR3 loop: CASSIPGNQPQHF. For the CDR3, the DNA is TGTGCCAGTAGTATCCCGGGCAATCAGCCCCAGCATTTT.

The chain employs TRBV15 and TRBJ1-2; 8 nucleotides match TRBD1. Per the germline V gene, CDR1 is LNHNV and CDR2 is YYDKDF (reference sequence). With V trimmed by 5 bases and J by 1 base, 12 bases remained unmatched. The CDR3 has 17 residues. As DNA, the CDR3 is TGTGCCACCAGCGGTACAGGGGGGAGCTATGGTAACTATGGCTACACCTTC. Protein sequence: CATSGTGGSYGNYGYTF.

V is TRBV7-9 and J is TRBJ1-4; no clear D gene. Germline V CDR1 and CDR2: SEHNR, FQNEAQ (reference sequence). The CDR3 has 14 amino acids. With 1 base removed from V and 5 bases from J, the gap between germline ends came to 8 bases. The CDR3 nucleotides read TGTGCCAGCAGCTTAGGGGGTATAAATGAAAAACTGTTTTTT. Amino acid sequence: CASSLGGINEKLFF.

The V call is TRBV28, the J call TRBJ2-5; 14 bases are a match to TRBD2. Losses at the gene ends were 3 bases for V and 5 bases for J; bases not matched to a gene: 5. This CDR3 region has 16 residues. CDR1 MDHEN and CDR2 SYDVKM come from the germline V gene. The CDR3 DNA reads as TGTGCCAGCAGTTTGGGACTAGCGGGAGTTCGGGAGACCCAGTACTTC. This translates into CASSLGLAGVRETQYF. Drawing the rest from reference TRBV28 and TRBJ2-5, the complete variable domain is DVKVTQSSRYLVKRTGEKVFLECVQDMDHENMFWYRQDPGLGLRLIYFSYDVKMKEKGDIPEGYSVSREKKERFSLILESASTNQTSMYLCASSLGLAGVRETQYFGPGTRLLVL.

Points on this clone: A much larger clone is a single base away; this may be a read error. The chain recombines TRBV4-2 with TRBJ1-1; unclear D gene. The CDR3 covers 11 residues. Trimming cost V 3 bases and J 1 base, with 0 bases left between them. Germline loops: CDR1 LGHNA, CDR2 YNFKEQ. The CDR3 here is CASSQNTEAFF. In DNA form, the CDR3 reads TGTGCCAGCAGCCAGAACACTGAAGCTTTCTTT.

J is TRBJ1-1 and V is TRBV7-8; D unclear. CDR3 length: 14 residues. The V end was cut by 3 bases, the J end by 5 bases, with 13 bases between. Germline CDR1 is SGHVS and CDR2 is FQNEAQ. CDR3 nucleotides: TGTGCCAGCAGCTTCGCCAATTGGGAAACTGAAGCTTTCTTT. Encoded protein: CASSFANWETEAFF.

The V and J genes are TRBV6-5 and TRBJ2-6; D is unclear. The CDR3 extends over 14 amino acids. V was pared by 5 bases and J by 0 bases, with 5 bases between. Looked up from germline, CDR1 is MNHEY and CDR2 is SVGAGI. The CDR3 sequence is CASSQTSGANVLTF. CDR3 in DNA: TGTGCCAGCAGTCAAACCTCTGGGGCCAACGTCCTGACTTTC.

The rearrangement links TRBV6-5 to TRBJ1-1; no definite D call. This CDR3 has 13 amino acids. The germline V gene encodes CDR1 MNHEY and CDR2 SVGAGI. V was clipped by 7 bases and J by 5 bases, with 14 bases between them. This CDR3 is CASTRTAWTEAFF. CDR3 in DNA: TGTGCCAGCACCCGGACGGCATGGACTGAAGCTTTCTTT.

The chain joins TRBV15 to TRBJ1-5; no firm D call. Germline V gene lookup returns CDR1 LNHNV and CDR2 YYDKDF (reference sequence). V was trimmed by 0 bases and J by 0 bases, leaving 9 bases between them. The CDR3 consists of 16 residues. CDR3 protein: CATSRDGGNSNQPQHF. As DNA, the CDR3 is TGTGCCACCAGCAGAGATGGAGGGAATAGCAATCAGCCCCAGCATTTT.

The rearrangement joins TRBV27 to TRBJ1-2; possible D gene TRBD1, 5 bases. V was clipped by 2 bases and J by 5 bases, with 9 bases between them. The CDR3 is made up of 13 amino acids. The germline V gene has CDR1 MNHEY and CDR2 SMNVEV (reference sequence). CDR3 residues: CASSLTGGYGYTF. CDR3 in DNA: TGTGCCAGCAGTTTAACTGGGGGGTATGGCTACACCTTC.

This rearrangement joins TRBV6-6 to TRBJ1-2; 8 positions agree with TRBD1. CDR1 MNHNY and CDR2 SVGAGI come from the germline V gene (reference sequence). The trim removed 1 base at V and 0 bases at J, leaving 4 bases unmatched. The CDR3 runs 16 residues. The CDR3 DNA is TGTGCCAGCAGTTACTTCGGGACAGGCACTAACTATGGCTACACCTTC. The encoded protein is CASSYFGTGTNYGYTF.

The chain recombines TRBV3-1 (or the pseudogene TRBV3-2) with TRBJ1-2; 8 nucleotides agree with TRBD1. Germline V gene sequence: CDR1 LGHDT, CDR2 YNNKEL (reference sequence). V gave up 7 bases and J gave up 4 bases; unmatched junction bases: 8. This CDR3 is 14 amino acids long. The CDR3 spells CASTGTGNPYGYTF. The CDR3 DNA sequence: TGTGCCAGCACCGGGACAGGAAACCCCTATGGCTACACCTTC.

CDR3 coding DNA: TGTGCCAGCAGAACCGGGGAGCTGTTTTTT. Its protein product is CASRTGELFF. V is TRBV6-6 and J is TRBJ2-2; D remains unclear. The germline CDR1 and CDR2 sequences are MNHNY and SVGAGI (reference sequence). V dropped 6 bases and J dropped 5 bases, with 1 base sitting between them. CDR3 length: 10 residues.

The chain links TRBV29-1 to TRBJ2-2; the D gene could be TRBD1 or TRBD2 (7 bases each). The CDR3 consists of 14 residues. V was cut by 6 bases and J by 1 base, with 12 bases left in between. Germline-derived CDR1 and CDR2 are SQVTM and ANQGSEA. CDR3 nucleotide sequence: TGCAGCGTGGGAGGGACAGAGAACACCGGGGAGCTGTTTTTT. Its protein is CSVGGTENTGELFF.

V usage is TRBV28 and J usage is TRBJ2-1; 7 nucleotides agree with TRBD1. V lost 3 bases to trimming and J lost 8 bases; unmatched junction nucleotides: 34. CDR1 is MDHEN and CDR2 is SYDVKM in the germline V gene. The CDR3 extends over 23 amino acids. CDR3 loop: CASSFFVTFWDTDRREGAYEQFF. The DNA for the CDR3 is TGTGCCAGCAGTTTCTTTGTCACATTCTGGGATACAGACAGGAGAGAGGGGGCCTATGAGCAGTTCTTC.